This TCR beta chain was retrieved from a study of blood T cell repertoires in COVID-19. The overall study: Spain, Italy and the United States supplied samples that represented acute and convalescent COVID-19. The cDNA or gDNA used as material had been derived from T cells, B-cell-depleted T cells, or PBMCs.

Per the original data handling: Nucleated cell number was recorded as an estimate derived from reference gene primer amplification. Sequencing was performed with immunoSEQ multiplex PCR; in TCRdb, only in-frame clones are kept and a portion is missing. V, J and clone size are those of that table, while D and trimming were read from the DNA. Among about 180,000 clones listed, more than 75% were seen once. Trimming took 5 bases from V and 1 from J; bases not matched to a gene: 2. Germline CDR1 SGHDT, CDR2 YYEEEE. The CDR3 is 13 residues long. This clonotype was sampled from a man aged 35-49 years with active or convalescent COVID-19. Input material: peripheral blood. The J gene is TRBJ1-1, the V gene TRBV5-6; 7 bases are shared with TRBD1. DNA for the CDR3: TGTGCCAGCAGGTGGACAGGGAACACTGAAGCTTTCTTT. The encoded protein is CASRWTGNTEAFF.